The rows below give T cell receptor beta chains drawn from one sample of a study of T cell responses to AZD1222 COVID-19 vaccine. This table comes from immunoSEQ multiplex PCR, and its TCRdb copy is limited to in-frame clones, with some not included. The table has 90,000 to 130,000 clones, more than 70% seen once. The sequencing here drew on peripheral blood, taken on day 0 of AZD1222 vaccination. These receptors were taken from an adult in good health. CDR3s include the opening cysteine and the closing phenylalanine or tryptophan. D genes are given only for firm matches. Only part of the rows carry a size: once, few, many, or a class if the clone is expanded.

d_call: TRBD2
v_call: TRBV2
j_call: TRBJ2-3
clone_size: .
cdr3_nt: TGTGCCGGATCGAGGACTAGCGGGGGGCGAGATACGCAGTATTTT
cdr3_aa: CAGSRTSGGRDTQYF

d_call: .
v_call: TRBV24-1
j_call: TRBJ2-1
clone_size: .
cdr3_nt: TGTGCCACCATGGACCCCCCTGAGCAGTTCTTC
cdr3_aa: CATMDPPEQFF

d_call: .
v_call: TRBV9
j_call: TRBJ1-3
clone_size: .
cdr3_nt: TGTGCCAGCAGCGTAGCTATTTCGAGGCAGTCAAGCTCTGGAAACACCATATATTTT
cdr3_aa: CASSVAISRQSSSGNTIYF

d_call: .
v_call: TRBV11-2
j_call: TRBJ1-3
clone_size: .
cdr3_nt: TGTGCCAGCAGCCCTTTCGACAACACCATATATTTT
cdr3_aa: CASSPFDNTIYF

d_call: .
v_call: TRBV12-3/TRBV12-4
j_call: TRBJ1-2
clone_size: .
cdr3_nt: TGTGCCAGTAGCCAAGGGGGGGGCTATGGCTACACCTTC
cdr3_aa: CASSQGGGYGYTF

d_call: TRBD1
v_call: TRBV5-8
j_call: TRBJ1-2
clone_size: .
cdr3_nt: TGTGCCAGCAGCGGAGGGACAGGGGGCGCATTTGGCTACACCTTC
cdr3_aa: CASSGGTGGAFGYTF

d_call: TRBD1
v_call: TRBV7-9
j_call: TRBJ1-5
clone_size: once
cdr3_nt: TGTGCCAGCAGCTACAGTTTCGGACAGGCCGAAGTATCACCCCAGCATTTT
cdr3_aa: CASSYSFGQAEVSPQHF

d_call: .
v_call: TRBV4-1
j_call: TRBJ1-1
clone_size: .
cdr3_nt: TGCGCCAGCAGCCAAGCCGTTCCGGGGCCTCAAGCTTTCTTT
cdr3_aa: CASSQAVPGPQAFF

d_call: TRBD2
v_call: TRBV9
j_call: TRBJ2-3
clone_size: .
cdr3_nt: TGTGCCAGCAGCCCCGGCACCCCACTAGCGGGGGGTCTAAATACGCAGTATTTT
cdr3_aa: CASSPGTPLAGGLNTQYF

d_call: .
v_call: TRBV5-4
j_call: TRBJ1-1
clone_size: .
cdr3_nt: TGTGCCAGCAGTTTGCAGAACACTGAAGCTTTCTTT
cdr3_aa: CASSLQNTEAFF

d_call: .
v_call: TRBV3-1/TRBV3-2
j_call: TRBJ2-3
clone_size: .
cdr3_nt: TGTGCCAGCAGCCCGCTGGGGGTCACAGATACGCAGTATTTT
cdr3_aa: CASSPLGVTDTQYF

d_call: .
v_call: TRBV10-3
j_call: TRBJ2-1
clone_size: .
cdr3_nt: TGTGCCATCAGTGAGTCAGCCAATGAGCAGTTCTTC
cdr3_aa: CAISESANEQFF

d_call: .
v_call: TRBV12-3/TRBV12-4
j_call: TRBJ1-3
clone_size: .
cdr3_nt: TGTGCCAGCAGTTTAGCCGAGGGCTACACCATATATTTT
cdr3_aa: CASSLAEGYTIYF

d_call: TRBD1
v_call: TRBV7-8
j_call: TRBJ1-6
clone_size: .
cdr3_nt: TGTGCCAGCAGCTTGGGGGTGAGACGTACCGGGACAGATAATTCACCCCTCCACTTT
cdr3_aa: CASSLGVRRTGTDNSPLHF

d_call: TRBD1
v_call: TRBV5-1
j_call: TRBJ1-5
clone_size: .
cdr3_nt: TGCGCCAGCAGGAAAGGGACAGGCAGCAATCAGCCCCAGCATTTT
cdr3_aa: CASRKGTGSNQPQHF

d_call: .
v_call: TRBV18
j_call: TRBJ1-6
clone_size: .
cdr3_nt: TGTGCCAGCTCACCCGACAAGGGGAGTTCACCCCTCCACTTT
cdr3_aa: CASSPDKGSSPLHF

d_call: .
v_call: TRBV6-5
j_call: TRBJ2-5
clone_size: .
cdr3_nt: TGTGCCAGCAGTTGGCAAGAGACCCAGTACTTC
cdr3_aa: CASSWQETQYF

d_call: TRBD2
v_call: TRBV12-3/TRBV12-4
j_call: TRBJ2-3
clone_size: .
cdr3_nt: TGTGCCAGCAGTTTAACTAGCGTCGGTACGCAGTATTTT
cdr3_aa: CASSLTSVGTQYF

d_call: .
v_call: TRBV21-1
j_call: TRBJ1-5
clone_size: .
cdr3_nt: TGTGCCAGCAGCGCCCGGGACAGGGTGCATCAGCCCCAGCATTTT
cdr3_aa: CASSARDRVHQPQHF

d_call: .
v_call: TRBV6-5
j_call: TRBJ2-7
clone_size: .
cdr3_nt: TGTGCCAGCAGTAGGGAGGAGGGGAGCTCCTACGAGCAGTACTTC
cdr3_aa: CASSREEGSSYEQYF

d_call: TRBD1
v_call: TRBV6-2/TRBV6-3
j_call: TRBJ2-7
clone_size: .
cdr3_nt: TGTGCCAGCAGTTATGGGACAGGTACCTACGAGCAGTACTTC
cdr3_aa: CASSYGTGTYEQYF

d_call: .
v_call: TRBV6-4
j_call: TRBJ1-5
clone_size: few
cdr3_nt: TGTGCCAGCAGTCGGCTCGGGGGACAGCCCCAGCATTTT
cdr3_aa: CASSRLGGQPQHF

d_call: TRBD1
v_call: TRBV19
j_call: TRBJ2-6
clone_size: .
cdr3_nt: TGTGCCAGTACCCAAGACAGGGGCGCCTCTGGGGCCAACGTCCTGACTTTC
cdr3_aa: CASTQDRGASGANVLTF

d_call: .
v_call: TRBV28
j_call: TRBJ2-1
clone_size: .
cdr3_nt: TGTGCCGGGGGGTCGTTTGCGGCCTTATCCTACAATGAGCAGTTCTTC
cdr3_aa: CAGGSFAALSYNEQFF